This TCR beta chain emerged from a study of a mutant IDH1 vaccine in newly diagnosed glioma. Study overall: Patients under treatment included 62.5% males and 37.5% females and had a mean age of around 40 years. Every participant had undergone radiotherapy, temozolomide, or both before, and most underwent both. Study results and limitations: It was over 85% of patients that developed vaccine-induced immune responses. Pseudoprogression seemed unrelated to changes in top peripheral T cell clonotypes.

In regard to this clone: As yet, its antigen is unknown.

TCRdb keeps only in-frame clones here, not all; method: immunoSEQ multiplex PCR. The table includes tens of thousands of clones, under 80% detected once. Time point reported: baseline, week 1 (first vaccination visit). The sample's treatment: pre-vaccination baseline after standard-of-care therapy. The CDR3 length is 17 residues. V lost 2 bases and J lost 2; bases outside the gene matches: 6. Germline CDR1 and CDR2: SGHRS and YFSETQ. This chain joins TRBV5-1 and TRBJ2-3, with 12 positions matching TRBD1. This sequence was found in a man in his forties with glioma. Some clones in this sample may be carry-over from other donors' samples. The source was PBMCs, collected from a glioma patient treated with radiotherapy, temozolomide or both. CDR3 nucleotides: TGCGCCAGCAGCTTAGGGGGGACAGGGGGCGTCACAGATACGCAGTATTTT. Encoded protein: CASSLGGTGGVTDTQYF.